Listed below are T cell receptor beta chains from one sample, sequenced in a study of beta chain features in type 1 diabetes. Assay: immunoSEQ multiplex PCR; the TCRdb copy retains only in-frame clones and omits some. The sample lists a few hundred thousand clones, 16% occurring once. Sequences were obtained from naive CD4+ T cells from blood. The source is a man younger than 40 with type 1 diabetes. Both conserved end residues are trimmed from each CDR3. Each record gives: clone size, J gene, V gene, CDR3 protein. A row's size may be missing; if present it is once, few, many or a size class.

size: .; J: TRBJ1-5; V: TRBV4-2; CDR3: ASSPSQGYSNQPQH
size: .; J: TRBJ2-7; V: TRBV29-1; CDR3: SVEDTRRGYEQY
size: .; J: TRBJ1-1; V: TRBV18; CDR3: ASSTGVGMVGEAF
size: .; J: TRBJ2-5; V: TRBV6-1; CDR3: ASVRLGGLETQY
size: few; J: TRBJ2-5; V: TRBV29-1; CDR3: SVAWRQEETQY
size: few; J: TRBJ1-1; V: TRBV30; CDR3: AWSTAGDEAF
size: few; J: TRBJ2-3; V: TRBV5-6; CDR3: ASSRHRADTQY
size: few; J: TRBJ2-4; V: TRBV27; CDR3: ASSSNKNIQY
size: .; J: TRBJ2-5; V: TRBV7-9; CDR3: ASSQSGETQY
size: .; J: TRBJ2-7; V: TRBV30; CDR3: AWRATGRLTDEQY
size: few; J: TRBJ2-2; V: TRBV5-1; CDR3: ASSINRDAGELF
size: .; J: TRBJ1-4; V: TRBV30; CDR3: AWSQTGFGGEKLF
size: .; J: TRBJ2-3; V: TRBV29-1; CDR3: SVATGSTDTQY
size: .; J: TRBJ2-5; V: TRBV5-1; CDR3: ASSLGGSRETQY
size: .; J: TRBJ2-3; V: TRBV27; CDR3: ASSLGLAVNADTQY
size: few; J: TRBJ2-4; V: TRBV14; CDR3: ASSQDGRGNIQY
size: .; J: TRBJ2-7; V: TRBV2; CDR3: ASSRKEEQY
size: .; J: TRBJ2-1; V: TRBV25-1; CDR3: ASSELGSGSNEQF
size: .; J: TRBJ2-1; V: TRBV28; CDR3: ASSPSGTYNEQF
size: .; J: TRBJ2-3; V: TRBV4-2; CDR3: ASSQDLAGGTDTQY
size: .; J: TRBJ2-4; V: TRBV15; CDR3: ATLADKAGNIQY
size: .; J: TRBJ2-1; V: TRBV9; CDR3: ASSVLTSGNNEQF
size: few; J: TRBJ1-1; V: TRBV6-5; CDR3: ASSYGQGNTEAF
size: .; J: TRBJ2-3; V: TRBV7-2; CDR3: ASTNYLSDTQY
size: few; J: TRBJ2-5; V: TRBV5-1; CDR3: ASSLGLADRETQY
size: once; J: TRBJ2-7; V: TRBV27; CDR3: ASSLYEGRREQY
size: .; J: TRBJ1-1; V: TRBV27; CDR3: ASSFTRDTEAF
size: .; J: TRBJ2-2; V: TRBV18; CDR3: ASSPRNTGELF
size: .; J: TRBJ2-7; V: TRBV11-1; CDR3: ASSLSGRGSYEQY
size: few; J: TRBJ2-7; V: TRBV7-2; CDR3: ASSLDRSRYEQY
size: few; J: TRBJ2-3; V: TRBV7-2; CDR3: ASSLSGRADTQY
size: .; J: TRBJ2-5; V: TRBV27; CDR3: ASSAWDRAMETQY
size: .; J: TRBJ2-3; V: TRBV29-1; CDR3: SLGISTDTQY
size: .; J: TRBJ2-2; V: TRBV9; CDR3: ASSLGRGAVDTGELF
size: .; J: TRBJ2-1; V: TRBV6-6; CDR3: ASSYRGEEQF
size: .; J: TRBJ2-6; V: TRBV4-1; CDR3: ASSPPSGANVLT
size: few; J: TRBJ2-3; V: TRBV30; CDR3: AWSVGPSTDTQY
size: .; J: TRBJ2-4; V: TRBV11-2; CDR3: ASSNIETGDDIQY
size: few; J: TRBJ2-7; V: TRBV29-1; CDR3: SAGPGQGASEQY
size: .; J: TRBJ2-1; V: TRBV28; CDR3: ASTRLAGDGEQF
size: .; J: TRBJ2-3; V: TRBV29-1; CDR3: SVETATDTQY
size: few; J: TRBJ2-1; V: TRBV9; CDR3: ASSVWVLGEQF
size: .; J: TRBJ2-7; V: TRBV7-9; CDR3: ASSLTGREQY
size: .; J: TRBJ2-1; V: TRBV7-9; CDR3: ASSLGSGYAF
size: few; J: TRBJ2-7; V: TRBV10-3; CDR3: AIGTGTYEQY
size: few; J: TRBJ1-5; V: TRBV20-1; CDR3: SVRVNQPQH
size: .; J: TRBJ1-1; V: TRBV29-1; CDR3: SVGGTEAF
size: few; J: TRBJ1-1; V: TRBV18; CDR3: ASSPVAGQNTEAF
size: few; J: TRBJ2-3; V: TRBV18; CDR3: ASSPGLAGPDTQY